The sequence of this T cell receptor (beta chain) was determined in a study of T cell repertoires in cytomegalovirus infection. Study-level results: CMV-specific TCR beta clonotypes restricted by HLA-C dominated the ex vivo response.

On this clonotype itself: The target antigen is unknown. A much larger clone lies one base from this, so it may be a read error.

CDR1 MGHRA and CDR2 YSYEKL come from the germline V gene. The CDR3 totals 17 residues. MiXCR, run by TCRdb on the reads, gives a single entry per CDR3 protein. This sample has roughly 600,000 distinct CDR3 sequences, with approximately 24% found just once. The sequence came from a human donor in good health (CMV status not recorded). Some clones in this sample may be carry-over from other donors' samples. The chain recombines TRBV4-1 with TRBJ2-2, with 10 positions matching TRBD2. Sequenced: CD8+ T cells from PBMCs. CDR3 sequence: CASNWETSGVNTGEPFF. CDR3 bases: TGCGCCAGCAATTGGGAAACTAGCGGGGTGAACACCGGGGAGCCGTTTTTT.